This T cell receptor beta chain was obtained from a study of T cell changes during pregnancy in multiple sclerosis. Data came from immunoSEQ multiplex PCR; TCRdb stores just in-frame clones and leaves some out. Here the sample spans about 34,000 clones, roughly 90% being singletons. Looked up from germline, CDR1 is SQVTM and CDR2 is ANQGSEA. CDR3 length: 13 amino acids. Deletions cut 6 bases from V and 3 bases from J, with 14 bases between. The TCR sequence derives from a female donor with multiple sclerosis, enrolled in a pregnancy study. The source material was CD8+ T cells from peripheral blood mononuclear cells, sampled in the third trimester of pregnancy. This rearrangement joins TRBV29-1 to TRBJ1-2, with D perhaps TRBD1 (6 bases). CDR3 sequence: CSVLTGRDYGYTF. The CDR3 nucleotides read TGCAGCGTCCTGACAGGAAGAGACTATGGCTACACCTTC. The full variable domain, completed using reference TRBV29-1 and TRBJ1-2, is SAVISQKPSRDICQRGTSLTIQCQVDSQVTMMFWYRQQPGQSLTLIATANQGSEATYESGFVIDKFPISRPNLTFSTLTVSNMSPEDSSIYLCSVLTGRDYGYTFGSGTRLTVV.